These 21 T cell receptor beta chains were sequenced from one sample in a study of Ad26.COV2.S vaccination and SARS-CoV-2 variants. The table came from immunoSEQ multiplex PCR; TCRdb's copy has only in-frame clones and leaves some out. This table holds some 640,000 clones, 80% to 90% found once. Specified treatment: 15 to 20 received Ad26.COV2.S at low or high dose, single or two shots; roughly five received placebo; per-sample allocation not given. Day 63 following the first vaccine or placebo injection was when the samples were taken. This material consisted of peripheral blood, taken in a trial of Ad26.COV2.S vaccine versus placebo. These receptors came from a person between 18 and 60 years old who received the Ad26.COV2.S COVID-19 vaccine or a placebo.

This chain connects TRBV6-2 or TRBV6-3 to TRBJ1-3; no firm D call. This CDR3 has 15 amino acids. Trimming stripped 2 bases from V and 0 bases from J, with 8 bases between. From germline, CDR1 is MNHEY and CDR2 SVGEGT. CDR3 in DNA: TGTGCCAGCAGTTACGACTGGAGCTCTGGAAACACCATATATTTT. Protein sequence: CASSYDWSSGNTIYF.

V usage is TRBV4-2 and J usage is TRBJ2-1, with D uncertain. V was trimmed by 4 bases and J by 0 bases, leaving 10 bases between them. The length of the CDR3 is 15 residues. The germline CDR1 and CDR2 sequences are LGHNA and YNFKEQ. CDR3 amino acids: CASSPRMSSYNEQFF. The CDR3, as DNA: TGTGCCAGCAGCCCCCGTATGAGCTCCTACAATGAGCAGTTCTTC.

This clone was picked up a small number of times. The chain's CDR3 is CASSIQGGPEEQYF. The CDR3 DNA is TGCGCCAGCAGTATCCAGGGAGGGCCTGAGGAGCAGTACTTC. The rearrangement uses TRBV5-1 and TRBJ2-7; 7 nucleotides match TRBD2. CDR3 length equals 14 residues. The V gene end was trimmed by 5 bases and the J gene end by 7 bases; junction bases not matched to a gene: 12. CDR1 and CDR2 (germline): SGHRS, YFSETQ.

The chain uses TRBV27 and TRBJ2-3, with TRBD1 matching over 12 bases. Germline CDR1 and CDR2: MNHEY and SMNVEV (reference sequence). After removal of 5 bases from V and 5 bases from J, the junction contained 14 bases not matched to a gene. The CDR3 length is 18 residues. CDR3 sequence reads: CASSLYPIGTGGGDTQYF. The CDR3 region has the DNA TGTGCCAGCAGTCTTTACCCAATCGGGACAGGGGGCGGAGATACGCAGTATTTT.

The chain joins TRBV30 to TRBJ2-1; a weak D match, TRBD2 (5 bases). The V and J ends lost 0 bases and 6 bases respectively, with 12 bases between them. The germline V gene encodes CDR1 GTSNPN and CDR2 SVGIG (reference sequence). This CDR3 comprises 14 residues. CDR3: CAWSVSSGGNEQFF. CDR3 sequence (DNA): TGTGCCTGGAGTGTAAGCAGCGGCGGCAATGAGCAGTTCTTC.

This chain joins TRBV7-9 and TRBJ2-1; TRBD2 agrees at 11 bases. Per germline, CDR1 SEHNR and CDR2 FQNEAQ (reference sequence). The CDR3 consists of 15 residues. J was trimmed by 3 bases and V by 4 bases; bases with no gene match: 2. CDR3: CASSSGLAVYNEQFF. The CDR3 DNA sequence: TGTGCCAGCAGCTCGGGACTAGCGGTCTACAATGAGCAGTTCTTC. Together with reference TRBV7-9 and TRBJ2-1, the CDR3 gives the full variable domain: DTGVSQNPRHKITKRGQNVTFRCDPISEHNRLYWYRQTLGQGPEFLTYFQNEAQLEKSRLLSDRFSAERPKGSFSTLEIQRTEQGDSAMYLCASSSGLAVYNEQFFGPGTRLTVL.

This chain connects TRBV6-5 to TRBJ1-3; no definite D call. CDR3 length: 13 residues. V shed 2 bases and J shed 2 bases, with 4 bases lying between them. Germline V gene data show CDR1 as MNHEY and CDR2 as SVGAGI. The CDR3 region is CASSYGPGNTIYF. CDR3 coding DNA: TGTGCCAGCAGTTACGGCCCTGGAAACACCATATATTTT.

The chain has TRBV11-2 and TRBJ2-7; tentatively, D is TRBD1 or TRBD2 (5 bases each). Germline CDR1 SGHAT, CDR2 FQNNGV. The CDR3 length is 13 residues. With 6 bases removed from V and 2 bases from J, the gap between germline ends came to 11 bases. Here the CDR3 DNA reads TGTGCCAGCAGGGGGACGGATCCCTACGAGCAGTACTTC. Protein sequence: CASRGTDPYEQYF.

The chain recombines TRBV18 with TRBJ1-4; D is ambiguous. Germline V gives CDR1 KGHSH, CDR2 LQKENI. This CDR3 has 14 residues. Trimming pared 3 bases from V and 6 bases from J, leaving 11 bases between. CDR3 residues: CASSPLDRDEKLFF. CDR3 nucleotides: TGTGCCAGCTCACCGTTGGACCGGGATGAAAAACTGTTTTTT.

V gene TRBV2 combines with J gene TRBJ2-5, with 7 bases identical to TRBD2. This CDR3 comprises 14 residues. Germline V gene sequence: CDR1 SNHLY, CDR2 FYNNEI. V lost 4 bases and J lost 4; bases outside the gene matches: 6. The CDR3 bases are TGTGCCAGCAGTGGGGGTGCTAGCGGAGAGACCCAGTACTTC. Its protein product is CASSGGASGETQYF.

This clone was counted once. The chain joins TRBV27 to TRBJ2-1, with 9 positions matching TRBD2. The CDR3 has 16 amino acids. V was clipped by 6 bases and J by 6 bases; unmatched bases: 12. Germline CDR1 and CDR2: MNHEY and SMNVEV (reference sequence). CDR3 in amino acids: CASRSSISGGLNEQFF. The CDR3, as DNA: TGTGCCAGCAGAAGTTCGATTAGCGGGGGCCTCAATGAGCAGTTCTTC.

This chain joins TRBV5-4 and TRBJ2-5; 12 bases align to TRBD2. The CDR3 runs 17 residues. Germline CDR1 and CDR2: SGHNT and YYREEE (reference sequence). V was pared by 5 bases and J by 7 bases, with 15 bases of the junction left unmatched. Here the CDR3 reads CASSSPGGTSGSGTQYF. CDR3 bases: TGTGCCAGCAGTTCTCCCGGGGGGACTAGCGGGTCCGGGACCCAGTACTTC. The variable domain in full, completed from reference TRBV5-4 and TRBJ2-5, reads ETGVTQSPTHLIKTRGQQVTLRCSSQSGHNTVSWYQQALGQGPQFIFQYYREEENGRGNFPPRFSGLQFPNYSSELNVNALELDDSALYLCASSSPGGTSGSGTQYFGPGTRLLVL.

The chain employs TRBV7-8 and TRBJ1-4; D is undetermined. This CDR3 contains 16 residues. V dropped 5 bases and J dropped 7 bases, with 20 bases sitting between them. Germline V gives CDR1 SGHVS, CDR2 FQNEAQ. CDR3 bases: TGTGCCAGCAGCCAAGCCGCGGCCGGGTTGGGTGAAAAACTGTTTTTT. Its translation is CASSQAAAGLGEKLFF.

V is TRBV6-2 or TRBV6-3 and J is TRBJ1-5, with a possible D match to TRBD1 (6 bases). CDR3 length: 15 residues. Germline CDR1 and CDR2: MNHEY and SVGEGT. Trimming shortened V by 7 bases and J by 2 bases, and 15 bases separated the two germline ends. The CDR3 nucleotides are TGTGCCAGCACCCCTATGGCAGGGGGCAATCAGCCCCAGCATTTT. This translates into CASTPMAGGNQPQHF.

The rearrangement links TRBV5-5 to TRBJ1-4; D is possibly TRBD1 (6 bases). CDR1 is SGHKS and CDR2 is YYEKEE in the germline V gene (reference sequence). V lost 4 bases, J lost 8 bases, and 27 bases lay in between. The CDR3 sequence is 18 residues long. The CDR3 region is CASSRRDLAVGAWEKLFF. CDR3 DNA: TGTGCCAGCAGCCGACGGGACCTCGCCGTGGGGGCTTGGGAAAAACTGTTTTTT.

V and J are TRBV5-1 and TRBJ1-1, with D hard to call. V was trimmed by 0 bases and J by 1 base, leaving 10 bases between them. This CDR3 is 15 amino acids long. Germline lookup yields CDR1 SGHRS and CDR2 YFSETQ. Here the CDR3 reads CASSLGWQRNTEAFF. The DNA for the CDR3 is TGCGCCAGCAGCTTGGGATGGCAGAGGAACACTGAAGCTTTCTTT. Together with reference TRBV5-1 and TRBJ1-1, the CDR3 gives the full variable domain: KAGVTQTPRYLIKTRGQQVTLSCSPISGHRSVSWYQQTPGQGLQFLFEYFSETQRNKGNFPGRFSGRQFSNSRSEMNVSTLELGDSALYLCASSLGWQRNTEAFFGQGTRLTVV.

On this clone itself: Other DNA sequences in the same sample also yield this CDR3. V usage is TRBV7-3 and J usage is TRBJ1-1; D is ambiguous. The germline V gene encodes CDR1 SGHTA and CDR2 FQGTGA. Trimming shortened V by 0 bases and J by 1 base, and 3 bases separated the two germline ends. The CDR3 length is 13 residues. The CDR3 sequence is CASSLTGNTEAFF. The CDR3 nucleotides read TGTGCCAGCAGCTTAACCGGGAACACTGAAGCTTTCTTT.

The rearrangement joins TRBV29-1 to TRBJ2-6, with 8 bases that match TRBD1. The germline V gene has CDR1 SQVTM and CDR2 ANQGSEA. The CDR3 contains 15 residues. V gave up 4 bases and J gave up 4 bases; unmatched junction bases: 6. CDR3 sequence reads: CSVAGTGSGANVLTF. The CDR3 bases are TGCAGCGTTGCTGGGACAGGTTCAGGGGCCAACGTCCTGACTTTC.

The chain recombines TRBV2 with TRBJ1-2; TRBD1 is a possible D gene (5 bases). The length of the CDR3 is 13 residues. V was pared by 7 bases and J by 6 bases, with 15 bases between. CDR1 and CDR2 from the germline V gene are SNHLY and FYNNEI. The chain's CDR3 is CASIYGGVHGYTF. CDR3 in DNA: TGTGCCAGCATTTACGGGGGTGTCCATGGCTACACCTTC.

This clone was counted once. The V gene is TRBV20-1, the J gene TRBJ2-7, with TRBD2 identical over 7 bases. CDR1 is DFQATT, CDR2 SNEGSKA, per germline (reference sequence). CDR3 length equals 14 residues. The J segment lost 1 base and the V segment lost 3 bases, leaving 6 bases of the junction unmatched. The CDR3 DNA reads as TGCAGTGCTAGTCGGCTAGCGGCTTCCTACGAGCAGTACTTC. Its protein product is CSASRLAASYEQYF.

This chain joins TRBV19 and TRBJ2-7; D might be TRBD2 (6 bases). Trimming stripped 10 bases from V and 1 base from J, with 20 bases between. This CDR3 region has 15 residues. Germline-derived CDR1 and CDR2 are LNHDA and SQIVND (reference sequence). CDR3 sequence reads: CATLGVRAGSYEQYF. The CDR3 region has the DNA TGTGCCACCCTAGGGGTCAGGGCGGGATCCTACGAGCAGTACTTC.